The sample holds a few counts of the clone carrying this T cell receptor (beta chain). The V and J ends lost 3 bases and 0 bases respectively, with 11 bases between them. The CDR3 spans 15 residues. In germline, CDR1 is SGHRS, CDR2 YFSETQ. RNA in amounts of about 0.45 to 1 ug was reverse transcribed with random hexamers. The amplification used immunoSEQ multiplex PCR on TCR beta CDR3; it spanned 54 Vbeta and 13 Jbeta. In TCRdb, the immunoSEQ multiplex PCR reads were re-called with MiXCR into one record per CDR3 protein. The sample shows 100,000 to 150,000 distinct CDR3 sequences, 90% to 95% of them seen only once. The data belong to a study of CD8 T cells in Susac syndrome.

The sequence was collected from a human donor in good health. Sample: CD4+ T cells from PBMCs. This sequence joins TRBV5-1 and TRBJ2-3; either TRBD1 or TRBD2 may supply D (5 bases each). The CDR3 DNA is TGCGCCAGCAGCTGGGGGAGCGGAAGCACAGATACGCAGTATTTT. As protein: CASSWGSGSTDTQYF.